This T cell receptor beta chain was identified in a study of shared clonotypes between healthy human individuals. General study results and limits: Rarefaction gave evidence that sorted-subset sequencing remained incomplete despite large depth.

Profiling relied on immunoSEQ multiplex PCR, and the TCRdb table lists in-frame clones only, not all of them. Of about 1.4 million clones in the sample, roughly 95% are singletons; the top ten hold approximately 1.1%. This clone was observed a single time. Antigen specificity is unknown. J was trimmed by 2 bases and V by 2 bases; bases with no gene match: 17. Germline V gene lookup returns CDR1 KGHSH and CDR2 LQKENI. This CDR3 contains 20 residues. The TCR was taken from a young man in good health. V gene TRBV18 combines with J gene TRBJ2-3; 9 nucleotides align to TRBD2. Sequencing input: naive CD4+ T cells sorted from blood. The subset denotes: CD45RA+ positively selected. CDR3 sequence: CASSPLREGRTSHYTDTQYF. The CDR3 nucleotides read TGTGCCAGCTCACCATTGCGGGAGGGTCGGACGTCCCACTACACAGATACGCAGTATTTT.